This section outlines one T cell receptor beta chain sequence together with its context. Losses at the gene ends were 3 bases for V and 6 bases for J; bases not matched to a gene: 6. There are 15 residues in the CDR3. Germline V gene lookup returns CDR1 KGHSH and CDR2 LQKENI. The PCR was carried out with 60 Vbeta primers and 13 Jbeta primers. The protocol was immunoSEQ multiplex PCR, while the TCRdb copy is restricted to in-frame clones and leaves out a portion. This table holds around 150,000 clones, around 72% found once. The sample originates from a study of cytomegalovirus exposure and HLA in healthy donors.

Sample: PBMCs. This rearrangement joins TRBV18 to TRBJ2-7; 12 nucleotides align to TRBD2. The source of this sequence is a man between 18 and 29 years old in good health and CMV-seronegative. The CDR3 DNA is TGTGCCAGCTCACCGGAGACTAGCGGGAGTGGCGAGCAGTACTTC. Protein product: CASSPETSGSGEQYF.